The 18 T cell receptor beta chains given below trace back to one sample, sequenced in a study of kidney transplant recipient with SARS-CoV-2 infection. TCRdb re-analysed the reads in MiXCR, keeping a single row per CDR3 protein. The sample yields 250,000 or so distinct CDR3 sequences, more than 25% seen once. Sequencing used a blood sample, obtained at baseline and on day 111 from a kidney transplant recipient. These receptors were taken from a male patient between 25 and 39 years old who had COVID-19 and was a kidney transplant recipient. Some T cells may be supplied by the graft donor.

In its sample, this clonotype was seen many times. In nucleotides, the CDR3 is TGTGCCAGCAGCCAAAACGAGTTTACCCGAAAGACCTATGGCTACACCTTC. Translation gives CASSQNEFTRKTYGYTF. The chain combines TRBV7-8 with TRBJ1-2; D not resolved. Trimming shortened V by 5 bases and J by 4 bases, and 23 bases separated the two germline ends. Germline CDR1 and CDR2: SGHVS and FQNEAQ. CDR3 length: 17 amino acids.

On this clonotype itself: This could be a read error, since a much larger clone is one nucleotide away. The chain recombines TRBV5-1 with TRBJ1-2; D gene ambiguous. Trimming cost V 7 bases and J 6 bases, with 25 bases left between them. Germline CDR1 is SGHRS and CDR2 is YFSETQ. The CDR3 loop spans 16 amino acids. Here the CDR3 reads CASGPESVRKTDGYTF. In nucleotides, the CDR3 is TGCGCCAGCGGACCTGAATCGGTTCGAAAGACCGATGGCTACACCTTC.

Points on this clonotype: A single base separates this from a much larger clone, so it may be a read error. The rearrangement joins TRBV7-6 to TRBJ2-7; 13 bases align to TRBD2. The CDR3 sequence is 13 residues long. Germline loops: CDR1 SGHVS, CDR2 FNYEAQ. J was trimmed by 8 bases and V by 3 bases; bases with no gene match: 1. This chain's CDR3 is CASSFGTSGKQYF. The CDR3 DNA follows: TGTGCCAGCAGCTTTGGGACTAGCGGGAAGCAGTACTTC.

As to this clonotype: A much more abundant neighbour one base away suggests this may be a read error. This chain joins TRBV20-1 and TRBJ2-7; D remains ambiguous. Germline CDR1 is DFQATT and CDR2 is SNEGSKA (reference sequence). The CDR3 loop spans 12 amino acids. Trimming took off 0 bases at V and 4 bases at J, with 7 bases between the two ends. CDR3 loop: CSARDRKYEQYF. The CDR3, as DNA: TGCAGTGCTAGAGATCGGAAGTACGAGCAGTACTTC.

For this clonotype: A much larger clone lies one base from this, so it may be a read error. The chain is built from TRBV7-9 and TRBJ2-6, with TRBD1 as a possible D gene (6 bases). Germline-derived CDR1 and CDR2 are SEHNR and FQNEAQ (reference sequence). The CDR3 has 18 residues. This chain's CDR3 is CASNLGAATGSGANVLTF. The CDR3 DNA reads as TGTGCCAGCAACTTAGGGGCTGCCACAGGGTCTGGGGCCAACGTCCTGACTTTC. Variable domain in full (rest from reference TRBV7-9 and TRBJ2-6): DTGVSQNPRHKITKRGQNVTFRCDPISEHNRLYWYRQTLGQGPEFLTYFQNEAQLEKSRLLSDRFSAERPKGSFSTLEIQRTEQGDSAMYLCASNLGAATGSGANVLTFGAGSRLTVL.

The rearrangement links TRBV20-1 to TRBJ2-1; possibly TRBD1 for D (6 bases). Trimming removed 6 bases at V and 2 bases at J, with 14 bases between. The germline V gene encodes CDR1 DFQATT and CDR2 SNEGSKA (reference sequence). The CDR3 runs to 14 residues. The CDR3 nucleotides read TGCAGTGCCATACAGGGATCTCCCTACAATGAGCAGTTCTTC. Its translation is CSAIQGSPYNEQFF.

The table lists this clonotype with many counts. V usage is TRBV28 and J usage is TRBJ2-2; unclear D gene. Germline CDR1 is MDHEN and CDR2 is SYDVKM. V lost 7 bases and J lost 2, with 8 bases in between. The CDR3 covers 13 residues. CDR3 nucleotides: TGTGCCAGCAATTCGATAAACACCGGGGAGCTGTTTTTT. This translates into CASNSINTGELFF.

Concerning this clonotype itself: One base away lies a much larger clone, so this may be a sequencing read error. This sequence joins TRBV6-4 and TRBJ1-2; the D is unclear. CDR1 is MRHNA and CDR2 is SNTAGT in the germline V gene. The V end lost 3 bases, the J end lost 4 bases, and 21 bases lay between the germline ends. The CDR3 runs 17 residues. For the CDR3, the DNA is TGTGCCAGCAGTGAGATCAGCTCACACGGAAAGACCTATGGCTACACCTTC. Its protein is CASSEISSHGKTYGYTF.

As concerns this clonotype: A read error may be the cause here, since a much bigger clone is one base away. The J gene is TRBJ1-2, the V gene TRBV7-7; D not certain. The V end was cut by 5 bases, the J end by 7 bases, with 26 bases between. In germline, CDR1 is SSHAT, CDR2 FNYEAQ (reference sequence). The CDR3 totals 17 residues. CDR3 residues: CASSVTHKCRKTCGYTF. The CDR3 bases are TGTGCCAGCAGCGTGACTCATAAGTGCCGAAAGACCTGTGGCTACACCTTC. The full variable domain, completed using reference TRBV7-7 and TRBJ1-2, is GAGVSQSPRYKVTKRGQDVTLRCDPISSHATLYWYQQALGQGPEFLTYFNYEAQPDKSGLPSDRFSAERPEGSISTLTIQRTEQRDSAMYRCASSVTHKCRKTCGYTFGSGTRLTVV.

This clonotype appeared once. Being one base from a much bigger clone, this may be a read error. V usage is TRBV9 and J usage is TRBJ1-2; D may be TRBD1 (5 bases). V was trimmed by 3 bases and J by 8 bases, leaving 20 bases between them. The CDR3 length is 15 residues. Germline loops: CDR1 SGDLS, CDR2 YYNGEE. DNA of the CDR3: TGTGCCAGCAGCGCAGCCTCCGTTGGGGCCGACGGCTACACCTTC. Translating gives CASSAASVGADGYTF.

Comment on this clonotype: A much larger clone lies a single base off, so this may be a read error. The V gene is TRBV6-4, the J gene TRBJ1-2; D uncertain. Germline-derived CDR1 and CDR2 are MRHNA and SNTAGT. This CDR3 spans 17 amino acids. The CDR3 reads CANSTQNSHGKTYGYTF. CDR3 sequence (DNA): TGTGCCAACAGTACGCAAAACTCACACGGAAAGACCTATGGCTACACCTTC.

Turning to this clonotype: This likely came from a read error, as a far larger clone is one base away. V usage is TRBV7-4 and J usage is TRBJ2-3, with unresolved D. The CDR3 covers 14 residues. The germline gives CDR1 SGHVT, CDR2 SQSDAQ. The CDR3 protein is CASSFSLNTDTRYF. CDR3 DNA: TGTGCCAGCAGTTTCTCGCTAAACACAGATACGCGGTATTTT.

In this sample, this clonotype turned up many times. The V and J genes are TRBV4-2 and TRBJ1-6; 7 nucleotides match TRBD1. Germline V gives CDR1 LGHNA, CDR2 YNFKEQ. The CDR3 spans 14 residues. Trimming removed 1 base from V and 8 bases from J; junction bases left unmatched: 2. The CDR3 bases are TGTGCCAGCAGCCAAGGAGACAGGGATTCACCCCTCCACTTT. Translating it yields CASSQGDRDSPLHF.

About this clonotype itself: Its ends do not fully match the called genes, so a read error is possible. The chain employs TRBV19 and TRBJ1-2, with D maybe TRBD1 (6 bases). The CDR3 has 17 amino acids. The V gene's germline CDR1 is LNHDA and CDR2 SQIVND (reference sequence). CDR3 DNA: TGTGCCGGTAGTAGCCCAGGGACAAATCGAAAGACCTATGGCTACACCTTC. Translating gives CAGSSPGTNRKTYGYTF.

A remark on this clonotype: Possible read error: a much larger clone is one base away. This chain uses TRBV7-8 with TRBJ1-2; D ambiguous. The germline CDR1 and CDR2 sequences are SGHVS and FQNEAQ. CDR3 length equals 17 residues. Trimming removed 3 bases from V and 4 bases from J, with 21 bases in between. The CDR3 DNA follows: TGTGCCAGCAGCTTGTTCGTGTTTACCCGAAGGACCTATGGCTACACCTTC. This codes for CASSLFVFTRRTYGYTF.

This clonotype appeared many times. The chain joins TRBV30 to TRBJ2-7; 7 bases are shared with TRBD1. Trimming removed 5 bases from V and 2 bases from J; junction bases left unmatched: 6. Germline CDR1 reads GTSNPN; CDR2 reads SVGIG (reference sequence). There are 13 residues in the CDR3. The CDR3 protein is CAWRRDRPYEQYF. CDR3 in DNA: TGTGCCTGGCGCCGGGACAGACCCTACGAGCAGTACTTC.

Note on this clonotype: Possible read error: a much larger clone is one base away. The J gene is TRBJ2-5, the V gene TRBV7-2; maybe TRBD2 (6 bases). Germline V gene data show CDR1 as SGHTA and CDR2 as FQGNSA. CDR3 length equals 13 residues. CDR3 region: CASSLRREETQCF. In DNA form, the CDR3 reads TGTGCCAGCAGCTTAAGGAGGGAAGAGACCCAGTGCTTC.

This clonotype showed up many times. This chain joins TRBV7-9 and TRBJ1-3; no clear D. Trimming stripped 2 bases from V and 0 bases from J, with 8 bases between. The CDR3 consists of 15 residues. Germline V gives CDR1 SEHNR, CDR2 FQNEAQ (reference sequence). The CDR3 reads CASSLRLSSGNTIYF. CDR3 nucleotides: TGTGCCAGCAGCTTACGTTTATCCTCTGGAAACACCATATATTTT.